Following are 24 T cell receptor beta chains from one sample sequenced in a study of OX40 agonist ivuxolimab in advanced cancers. The assay was immunoSEQ multiplex PCR, and TCRdb's table has in-frame clones only and misses some. This repertoire shows fewer than 95,000 clones, 84% found once; its top ten account for roughly 0.44%. Material: CD4+ or CD8+ T cells sorted from blood, obtained in a trial of the OX40 agonist ivuxolimab. These receptors were collected from an adult with an advanced solid tumor such as melanoma, head and neck, liver or kidney cancer.

V usage is TRBV7-2 and J usage is TRBJ1-3, with a weak D call TRBD1 (6 bases). The CDR3 length is 16 residues. V lost 0 bases and J lost 5, with 14 bases in between. Looked up from germline, CDR1 is SGHTA and CDR2 is FQGNSA. In nucleotides, the CDR3 is TGTGCCAGCAGCTTAGCGCTGGGGGGCAGAAGAAACACCATATATTTT. It is translated as CASSLALGGRRNTIYF.

The rearrangement joins TRBV7-6 to TRBJ2-5; D perhaps matches TRBD2 (6 bases). Germline-derived CDR1 and CDR2 are SGHVS and FNYEAQ. Trimming shortened V by 1 base and J by 5 bases, and 14 bases separated the two germline ends. CDR3 size: 15 residues. The CDR3 reads CASSLVHGGYETQYF. CDR3 in DNA: TGTGCCAGCAGCTTAGTTCACGGGGGATATGAGACCCAGTACTTC.

This chain uses TRBV18 with TRBJ2-3; a weak D match, TRBD1 (6 bases). Looked up from germline, CDR1 is KGHSH and CDR2 is LQKENI. This CDR3 contains 14 residues. V lost 3 bases and J 6 bases, leaving 13 bases between the germline ends. CDR3 sequence (DNA): TGTGCCAGCTCACCCACCAGGACAGAGGATACGCAGTATTTT. Protein: CASSPTRTEDTQYF. The whole variable domain, filled in from reference TRBV18 and TRBJ2-3, reads NAGVMQNPRHLVRRRGQEARLRCSPMKGHSHVYWYRQLPEEGLKFMVYLQKENIIDESGMPKERFSAEFPKEGPSILRIQQVVRGDSAAYFCASSPTRTEDTQYFGPGTRLTVL.

This clone has only a few counts. The chain employs TRBV11-2 and TRBJ1-1; 9 bases are shared with TRBD1. Trimming cost V 2 bases and J 5 bases; bases outside gene matches: 12. Germline V gene sequence: CDR1 SGHAT, CDR2 FQNNGV. This CDR3 has 17 amino acids. The CDR3 region is CASSLKGQGGSRTEAFF. The CDR3 DNA is TGTGCCAGCAGCTTAAAGGGACAGGGTGGATCTCGTACTGAAGCTTTCTTT.

The table lists this clone with a few counts. This chain joins TRBV5-8 and TRBJ1-2; D is ambiguous. CDR1 and CDR2 (germline): SGHTS, YDEGEE. Trimming removed 4 bases from V and 4 bases from J, with 17 bases in between. CDR3 length equals 15 residues. In DNA, the CDR3 is TGTGCCAGCAGCCCTCCGAGCCCGCCGTCCTATGGCTACACCTTC. Its translation is CASSPPSPPSYGYTF.

The V gene is TRBV30, the J gene TRBJ1-1, with TRBD1 identical over 8 bases. Germline V CDR1 and CDR2: GTSNPN, SVGIG (reference sequence). V was pared by 2 bases and J by 0 bases, with 8 bases of the junction left unmatched. The CDR3 contains 16 residues. This chain's CDR3 is CAWSNRGRGVNTEAFF. CDR3 coding DNA: TGTGCCTGGAGTAACAGGGGGAGGGGAGTGAACACTGAAGCTTTCTTT.

The chain is built from TRBV11-2 and TRBJ2-3; a possible D gene is TRBD2 (6 bases). Per the germline V gene, CDR1 is SGHAT and CDR2 is FQNNGV. The CDR3 has 14 amino acids. The V end was cut by 1 base, the J end by 6 bases, with 11 bases between. The CDR3, as DNA: TGTGCCAGCAGCTTAGTTCGGGAGAGGGATACGCAGTATTTT. Protein: CASSLVRERDTQYF.

V and J are TRBV7-2 and TRBJ2-5; D ambiguous. Per the germline V gene, CDR1 is SGHTA and CDR2 is FQGNSA. The CDR3 loop spans 15 amino acids. V was pared by 1 base and J by 2 bases, with 11 bases between. The DNA of the CDR3 is TGTGCCAGCAGCTTAGTTTTAGGAAGACAAGAGACCCAGTACTTC. Encoded protein: CASSLVLGRQETQYF.

This sequence joins TRBV15 and TRBJ1-1, with D possibly TRBD1 on 5 matching bases. The CDR3 runs 13 residues. V was pared by 4 bases and J by 3 bases, with 9 bases between. From germline, CDR1 is LNHNV and CDR2 YYDKDF (reference sequence). The CDR3 here is CATSNSGHTEAFF. CDR3 coding DNA: TGTGCCACCAGCAACTCAGGGCACACTGAAGCTTTCTTT.

The rearrangement uses TRBV7-2 and TRBJ1-6, with 9 bases that match TRBD1. The CDR3 consists of 15 residues. Looked up from germline, CDR1 is SGHTA and CDR2 is FQGNSA. The J segment lost 6 bases and the V segment lost 5 bases, leaving 5 bases of the junction unmatched. Written as DNA, the CDR3 is TGTGCCAGCAGCACGGGACAGGGAATTAATTCACCCCTCCACTTT. Translated: CASSTGQGINSPLHF.

This clone is a singleton in its sample. V usage is TRBV7-3 and J usage is TRBJ1-2, with 8 bases fitting TRBD1. The V gene end was trimmed by 5 bases and the J gene end by 8 bases; junction bases not matched to a gene: 7. Germline-derived CDR1 and CDR2 are SGHTA and FQGTGA. The CDR3 sequence is 13 residues long. The CDR3 sequence: CASSPFGQGGYTF. The CDR3 DNA is TGTGCCAGCAGCCCCTTCGGACAGGGAGGCTACACCTTC.

The chain employs TRBV5-1 and TRBJ1-1; D is unresolved. Trimming removed 5 bases at V and 4 bases at J, with 12 bases between. The CDR3 loop spans 13 amino acids. Germline CDR1 is SGHRS and CDR2 is YFSETQ. The CDR3: CASRTGGVTEAFF. The DNA of the CDR3 is TGCGCCAGCAGAACGGGTGGGGTCACTGAAGCTTTCTTT.

The J gene is TRBJ2-3, the V gene TRBV2; D is possibly TRBD2 (6 bases). V gave up 5 bases and J gave up 1 base, with 13 bases separating them. In germline, CDR1 is SNHLY, CDR2 FYNNEI. This CDR3 contains 15 residues. CDR3 in amino acids: CASSSLRGGTDTQYF. DNA for the CDR3: TGTGCCAGCAGTAGCTTGCGGGGAGGCACAGATACGCAGTATTTT.

V is TRBV2 and J is TRBJ1-2; possibly TRBD1 for D (5 bases). CDR3 length: 12 residues. CDR1 is SNHLY and CDR2 is FYNNEI in the germline V gene. V was pared by 6 bases and J by 8 bases, with 13 bases between. The CDR3 loop is CASRTQGGGYTF. DNA of the CDR3: TGTGCCAGCAGGACCCAGGGAGGCGGCTACACCTTC.

The chain links TRBV5-6 to TRBJ1-2, with 11 bases fitting TRBD1. Trimming at V came to 4 bases and at J to 2 bases, leaving 4 bases not matched to a gene. From germline, CDR1 is SGHDT and CDR2 YYEEEE. The CDR3 is 15 amino acids. Here the CDR3 DNA reads TGTGCCAGCAGCACCGGGACAGGGGGGAACTATGGCTACACCTTC. The encoded protein is CASSTGTGGNYGYTF.

V usage is TRBV7-9 and J usage is TRBJ2-7; tentatively, D is TRBD1 (5 bases). Germline CDR1 is SEHNR and CDR2 is FQNEAQ (reference sequence). The CDR3 extends over 13 amino acids. CDR3: CAVIDRPMGEQYV. The CDR3 bases are TGTGCAGTAATTGACAGACCGATGGGCGAGCAGTACGTC.

The chain is built from TRBV11-3 and TRBJ1-1; D not certain. The CDR3 spans 13 residues. The V end lost 1 base, the J end lost 2 bases, and 5 bases lay between the germline ends. The germline CDR1 and CDR2 sequences are SGHNT and YENEEA. The CDR3 here is CASSLGVNTEAFF. In nucleotides, the CDR3 is TGTGCCAGCAGCTTAGGGGTTAACACTGAAGCTTTCTTT.

V usage is TRBV6-5 and J usage is TRBJ1-2, with D possibly matching TRBD1 (5 bases). The V end lost 5 bases, the J end lost 4 bases, and 11 bases lay between the germline ends. Germline V gene lookup returns CDR1 MNHEY and CDR2 SVGAGI. The CDR3 has 13 residues. As DNA, the CDR3 is TGTGCCAGCAGTGAGGGACTTGCCTATGGCTACACCTTC. It codes for CASSEGLAYGYTF.

A few counts support this clone. The chain has TRBV6-1 and TRBJ1-1, with D unresolved. Trimming shortened V by 2 bases and J by 1 base, and 11 bases separated the two germline ends. The CDR3 has 15 amino acids. Germline lookup yields CDR1 MNHNS and CDR2 SASEGT. CDR3 sequence: CASSEFGLGNTEAFF. The CDR3 DNA reads as TGTGCCAGCAGTGAATTTGGTTTAGGGAACACTGAAGCTTTCTTT.

The chain combines TRBV6-5 with TRBJ2-1, with TRBD1 matching 7 bases. Losses at the gene ends were 6 bases for V and 7 bases for J; bases not matched to a gene: 12. CDR1 and CDR2 from the germline V gene are MNHEY and SVGAGI. The CDR3 spans 15 residues. The CDR3 nucleotides are TGTGCCAGCAGCCCTCGACAGGGCAGTAAAAATGAGCAGTTCTTC. Amino acid sequence: CASSPRQGSKNEQFF.

The gene calls are TRBV11-3 and TRBJ2-1; no definite D call. The germline gives CDR1 SGHNT, CDR2 YENEEA. The length of the CDR3 is 12 residues. Trimming pared 2 bases from V and 9 bases from J, leaving 8 bases between. The CDR3 nucleotides read TGTGCCAGCAGCTTAACTCTGGGTGAGCAGTTCTTC. Protein product: CASSLTLGEQFF.

J is TRBJ1-1 and V is TRBV7-9; D gene ambiguous. The CDR3 loop spans 14 amino acids. Germline lookup yields CDR1 SEHNR and CDR2 FQNEAQ (reference sequence). V dropped 0 bases and J dropped 4 bases, with 9 bases sitting between them. CDR3 nucleotide sequence: TGTGCCAGCAGCTTAGCGTCCACCTCCACTGAAGCTTTCTTT. Its translation: CASSLASTSTEAFF.

The CDR3 reads CASSILTGGTNYGYTF. DNA for the CDR3: TGTGCCAGTAGTATATTGACAGGGGGAACTAACTATGGCTACACCTTC. The chain is built from TRBV19 and TRBJ1-2, with 9 nucleotides matching TRBD1. Germline-derived CDR1 and CDR2 are LNHDA and SQIVND (reference sequence). The V gene end was trimmed by 2 bases and the J gene end by 0 bases; junction bases not matched to a gene: 4. This CDR3 comprises 16 residues.

This clone has more than one count but fewer than ten. The J gene is TRBJ1-5, the V gene TRBV19, with 7 positions matching TRBD1. Trimming took 10 bases from V and 3 from J; bases not matched to a gene: 15. CDR3 length equals 16 residues. CDR1 is LNHDA, CDR2 SQIVND, per germline (reference sequence). Here the CDR3 DNA reads TGTGCCACCGGGTATAACAGGGGAACCGCCAATCAGCCCCAGCATTTT. As protein: CATGYNRGTANQPQHF.